These 17 T cell receptor beta chains share one sample of origin, sequenced in a study of blood T cell repertoires in COVID-19. Assay: immunoSEQ multiplex PCR; the TCRdb copy retains only in-frame clones and omits some. The sample has about 230,000 clones, around four fifths seen once. Material for sequencing was peripheral blood. Receptors originate from a woman in her sixties or seventies with active or convalescent COVID-19.

The V and J genes are TRBV2 and TRBJ2-5; TRBD2 matches at 8 bases. The CDR3 covers 16 residues. Germline V gives CDR1 SNHLY, CDR2 FYNNEI. The trim removed 2 bases at V and 1 base at J, leaving 6 bases unmatched. The CDR3 here is CASSEFRSGGQETQYF. In nucleotides, the CDR3 is TGTGCCAGCAGTGAATTTCGGAGCGGGGGCCAAGAGACCCAGTACTTC.

The chain uses TRBV19 and TRBJ1-3; 10 bases line up with TRBD1. Trimming at V came to 4 bases and at J to 2 bases, leaving 2 bases not matched to a gene. Germline CDR1 and CDR2: LNHDA and SQIVND (reference sequence). The CDR3 has 15 residues. CDR3 residues: CASSTTGGTGNTIYF. The CDR3 DNA reads TGTGCCAGTAGTACGACAGGGGGCACTGGAAACACCATATATTTT. Drawing the rest from reference TRBV19 and TRBJ1-3, the complete variable domain is DGGITQSPKYLFRKEGQNVTLSCEQNLNHDAMYWYRQDPGQGLRLIYYSQIVNDFQKGDIAEGYSVSREKKESFPLTVTSAQKNPTAFYLCASSTTGGTGNTIYFGEGSWLTVV.

The rearrangement links TRBV5-4 to TRBJ1-6, with TRBD1 matching 8 bases. This CDR3 contains 17 residues. CDR1 SGHNT and CDR2 YYREEE come from the germline V gene (reference sequence). The V gene end was trimmed by 4 bases and the J gene end by 8 bases; junction bases not matched to a gene: 14. CDR3 sequence: CASSPQGAGVWDSPLHF. The CDR3 region has the DNA TGTGCCAGCAGCCCGCAGGGGGCGGGGGTATGGGATTCACCCCTCCACTTT.

The CDR3 loop is CASSRLQPGSSYNSPLHF. The CDR3 DNA is TGTGCCAGCAGTAGATTACAACCGGGGAGCTCCTATAATTCACCCCTCCACTTT. This chain uses TRBV6-6 with TRBJ1-6; D is uncertain. V dropped 5 bases and J dropped 0 bases, with 17 bases sitting between them. Looked up from germline, CDR1 is MNHNY and CDR2 is SVGAGI (reference sequence). CDR3 length: 18 residues.

The rearrangement links TRBV15 to TRBJ1-4; a possible D gene is TRBD1 (5 bases). This CDR3 spans 14 amino acids. V lost 0 bases, J lost 7 bases, and 9 bases lay in between. Germline V gene data show CDR1 as LNHNV and CDR2 as YYDKDF (reference sequence). The CDR3 DNA is TGTGCCACCAGCAGAGATAGGGGTCCTGAAAAACTGTTTTTT. Translated, it gives CATSRDRGPEKLFF.

The chain recombines TRBV18 with TRBJ2-3, with D perhaps matching TRBD1 (5 bases). The germline V and J ends were trimmed by 0 bases and 6 bases, with 13 bases remaining between them. Germline lookup yields CDR1 KGHSH and CDR2 LQKENI. The CDR3 spans 15 residues. CDR3 in DNA: TGTGCCAGCTCACCACCTTCGACAGTCGTGGATACGCAGTATTTT. The encoded protein is CASSPPSTVVDTQYF.

This clone was observed a single time. J is TRBJ2-1 and V is TRBV7-2; 9 nucleotides match TRBD2. This CDR3 comprises 16 residues. Germline CDR1 reads SGHTA; CDR2 reads FQGNSA. J lost 7 bases, V lost 0 bases, and 7 bases had no gene match. CDR3 protein: CASSLASGSVGNEQFF. CDR3 sequence (DNA): TGTGCCAGCAGCTTAGCTAGCGGGAGTGTTGGTAATGAGCAGTTCTTC.

V is TRBV7-8 and J is TRBJ2-5; no definite D call. Trimming removed 5 bases at V and 5 bases at J, with 15 bases between. This CDR3 spans 14 amino acids. Germline CDR1 and CDR2: SGHVS and FQNEAQ. The CDR3 reads CASSLRSTFETQYF. The CDR3, as DNA: TGTGCCAGCAGCCTGCGGAGTACCTTTGAGACCCAGTACTTC.

This chain links TRBV2 with TRBJ2-2; TRBD2 aligns across 10 bases. The germline CDR1 and CDR2 sequences are SNHLY and FYNNEI. The CDR3 covers 15 residues. The ends lost 6 bases at V and 8 bases at J; junction bases unmatched: 9. The CDR3 here is CASRPGTSDAGELFF. CDR3 nucleotides: TGTGCCAGCAGACCCGGGACTAGCGACGCTGGGGAGCTGTTTTTT.

V and J are TRBV6-6 and TRBJ1-2, with D unclear. The germline V gene has CDR1 MNHNY and CDR2 SVGAGI (reference sequence). Trimming shortened V by 5 bases and J by 6 bases, and 13 bases separated the two germline ends. The CDR3 consists of 13 residues. The CDR3, as DNA: TGTGCCAGCAGTGCACTTGGACTCGATGGCTACACCTTC. This gives the protein CASSALGLDGYTF.

The gene calls are TRBV5-1 and TRBJ2-3; D not resolved. The CDR3 is 12 amino acids. Germline V gene lookup returns CDR1 SGHRS and CDR2 YFSETQ. The ends were cut back, 7 bases at V and 1 base at J, with 7 bases in the middle. CDR3 sequence reads: CASGAGTDTQYF. CDR3 sequence (DNA): TGCGCCAGCGGTGCAGGCACAGATACGCAGTATTTT.

The V gene is TRBV4-1, the J gene TRBJ2-7, with D possibly TRBD2 on 5 matching bases. The CDR3 contains 15 residues. V was clipped by 1 base and J by 4 bases, with 14 bases between them. Germline V gene data show CDR1 as MGHRA and CDR2 as YSYEKL. DNA of the CDR3: TGCGCCAGCAGCCAAGTTCCCGGGATCCCGTACGAGCAGTACTTC. This sequence encodes CASSQVPGIPYEQYF.

The genes are TRBV7-8 and TRBJ2-1, with 10 positions matching TRBD2. This CDR3 is 16 amino acids long. In germline, CDR1 is SGHVS, CDR2 FQNEAQ. V trimming: 6 bases; J trimming: 8 bases; junction bases outside the gene matches: 13. This chain's CDR3 is CASSYRASGSRYEQFF. CDR3 coding DNA: TGTGCCAGCAGTTATCGGGCTAGCGGGAGTAGGTATGAGCAGTTCTTC.

This chain joins TRBV12-3 or TRBV12-4 and TRBJ2-3; possibly TRBD1 for D (5 bases). V was cut by 5 bases and J by 4 bases, with 10 bases left in between. The CDR3 runs to 13 residues. CDR3 in DNA: TGTGCCAGCAGTGTGGACATCCCAGATACGCAGTATTTT. Protein: CASSVDIPDTQYF.

V gene TRBV2 combines with J gene TRBJ2-7, with 7 bases matching TRBD1. Germline CDR1 reads SNHLY; CDR2 reads FYNNEI. The CDR3 spans 14 residues. Trimming removed 7 bases from V and 5 bases from J; junction bases left unmatched: 11. The CDR3 reads CASNRGGTQDEQYF. The CDR3 DNA follows: TGTGCCAGCAACCGAGGGGGCACTCAGGACGAGCAGTACTTC.

V usage is TRBV5-5 and J usage is TRBJ1-5, with 7 nucleotides matching TRBD1. Trimming took 1 base from V and 3 from J; bases not matched to a gene: 1. Germline CDR1 SGHKS, CDR2 YYEKEE (reference sequence). This CDR3 region has 14 residues. The DNA of the CDR3 is TGTGCCAGCAGCTTGACAGGGGACAATCAGCCCCAGCATTTT. Its protein product is CASSLTGDNQPQHF.

The chain employs TRBV7-3 and TRBJ2-7; possible D gene TRBD1, 6 bases. Germline CDR1 is SGHTA and CDR2 is FQGTGA. This CDR3 region has 14 residues. V was cut by 0 bases and J by 0 bases, with 6 bases left in between. CDR3 coding DNA: TGTGCCAGCAGCTTAACACAGGGCTCCTACGAGCAGTACTTC. It translates to CASSLTQGSYEQYF.